These T cell receptor beta chains were read from a single sample in a study of T cell changes during pregnancy in multiple sclerosis. Sequencing used immunoSEQ multiplex PCR; TCRdb keeps in-frame clones, though not all of them. The sample contains 32,000 or so clones, 89% of which appear only once. The sequencing used CD8+ T cells from peripheral blood mononuclear cells, collected in the second trimester of pregnancy. These receptors came from a female donor with multiple sclerosis, enrolled in a pregnancy study. The CDR3 runs from the conserved cysteine through the conserved F or W. A D gene is named only where the DNA matches it firmly. Rows may omit the clone size; those that give it use once, few, many or a size class.

d_gene	v_gene	j_gene	abundance	CDR3nt	CDR3aa
TRBD1	TRBV7-9	TRBJ1-1	-	TGTGCCAGCAGCTCCGGGACAGGGATGGCTTTCTTT	CASSSGTGMAFF
-	TRBV7-2	TRBJ1-1	-	TGTGCCAGCAGCTTAGCCCGGGTGCCCCTCACTGAAGCTTTCTTT	CASSLARVPLTEAFF
-	TRBV2	TRBJ1-1	-	TGTGCCAGCCAGGGTCCTGAAGCTTTCTTT	CASQGPEAFF
TRBD2	TRBV13	TRBJ2-7	once	TGTGCCAGCAGCTTAGGGGCGGGAGGGCCACGCGAGCAGTACTTC	CASSLGAGGPREQYF
TRBD2	TRBV6-1	TRBJ2-5	-	TGTGCCAGCAGTGAAGCGGGGGGGAGACGGCAAGAGACCCAGTACTTC	CASSEAGGRRQETQYF
TRBD2	TRBV7-3	TRBJ2-1	-	TGTGCCAGCAGCCTGACTAGCGGGGGTTACAATGAGCAGTTCTTC	CASSLTSGGYNEQFF
-	TRBV5-1	TRBJ1-1	-	TGCGCCAGCAGCTTGGCCGGGTTATCTGAAGCTTTCTTT	CASSLAGLSEAFF
TRBD1	TRBV19	TRBJ1-1	-	TGTGCCAGTAGTCAGGGGGGCACTGAAGCTTTCTTT	CASSQGGTEAFF
-	TRBV5-1	TRBJ2-7	-	TGCGCCAGCAGCTTCGGACAATTCTACGAGCAGTACTTC	CASSFGQFYEQYF
TRBD2	TRBV7-3	TRBJ2-7	-	TGTGCCAGCAGCTTTGATGCGGGAGGGCCCTACGAGCAGTACTTC	CASSFDAGGPYEQYF
-	TRBV30	TRBJ2-1	-	TGTGCCTGGAGTGTACCAAGCGGGCGCCCATCTTACAATGAGCAGTTCTTC	CAWSVPSGRPSYNEQFF
TRBD2	TRBV13	TRBJ2-2	-	TGTGCCAGCAGCTTTCCTAGCGGGGGGGCGACCGGGGAGCTGTTTTTT	CASSFPSGGATGELFF
-	TRBV9	TRBJ2-6	-	TGTGCCAGCAGCCTAGGACAGTCTGCTTCCGCCAACGTCCTGACTTTC	CASSLGQSASANVLTF
TRBD2	TRBV5-6	TRBJ2-4	-	TGTGCCAGCAGCTCTGAGCGGGGGACGAGAGACATTCAGTACTTC	CASSSERGTRDIQYF
-	TRBV7-9	TRBJ2-2	-	TGTGCCAGCTCTCTAAGTAGGAGCGGGGAGCTGTTTTTT	CASSLSRSGELFF
-	TRBV7-7	TRBJ2-5	-	TGTGCCAGCAGCTCACCAGACGCAGGACAGCAAGAGACCCAGTACTTC	CASSSPDAGQQETQYF
-	TRBV7-6	TRBJ2-7	-	TGTGCCAGCAGCCCACGGGGGCAGGGGGCCTACGAGCAGTACTTC	CASSPRGQGAYEQYF
TRBD2	TRBV29-1	TRBJ2-1	-	TGCAGCGTTGAAGGCCTAGCGGGGGCCTACAATGAGCAGTTCTTC	CSVEGLAGAYNEQFF
TRBD2	TRBV7-9	TRBJ2-1	-	TGTGCCAGCAGCTCCACTAGCGGGAGGGCCTACAATGAGCAGTTCTTC	CASSSTSGRAYNEQFF
TRBD2	TRBV10-3	TRBJ2-3	once	TGTGCCATCAGCGAACTAGCGGGGGCGAGCGAGGATACGCAGTATTTT	CAISELAGASEDTQYF
TRBD1	TRBV29-1	TRBJ1-1	-	TGCAGCGTTGCGGGACAGGGAGAGCCTGAAGCTTTCTTT	CSVAGQGEPEAFF
TRBD1	TRBV10-1	TRBJ2-5	-	TGCGCCAGCAGTGAGTACTCGAGGACAGGGGACCGGGACTATCCGCAAGAGACCCAGTACTTC	CASSEYSRTGDRDYPQETQYF
-	TRBV5-6	TRBJ2-7	few	TGTGCCAGCAGCTCCTGGGCGCCGGACGAGCAGTACTTC	CASSSWAPDEQYF
-	TRBV4-1	TRBJ2-7	-	TGCGCCAGCAGCCAAGGACAGTACTACGAGCAGTACTTC	CASSQGQYYEQYF
TRBD1	TRBV7-9	TRBJ2-5	once	TGTGCCAGCAGCCAGGGACAGGGGGAAGAGACCCAGTACTTC	CASSQGQGEETQYF
TRBD2	TRBV5-4	TRBJ2-7	-	TGTGCCAGCAGCTCCTTAGCGGGACTTCAGCCCTACGAGCAGTACTTC	CASSSLAGLQPYEQYF
-	TRBV27	TRBJ1-2	-	TGTGCCAGCAGTTTGGGCAGATCGGCTGGCTACACCTTC	CASSLGRSAGYTF
-	TRBV7-6	TRBJ2-1	-	TGTGCCAGCAGCTTAGGGGGGTATTCGGCGGGAAAATACAATGAGCAGTTCTTC	CASSLGGYSAGKYNEQFF
TRBD1	TRBV5-1	TRBJ1-1	-	TGCGCCAGCAGCCTTTGGACAGGGGGGGACACTGAAGCTTTCTTT	CASSLWTGGDTEAFF
-	TRBV6-4	TRBJ2-1	-	TGTGCCAGCAGTGAGGGGAGGTTTAGGAATGAGCAGTTCTTC	CASSEGRFRNEQFF
-	TRBV11-2	TRBJ1-2	-	TGTGCCAGCAGCTTAGGGGGTAGGGGGACTAACTATGGCTACACCTTC	CASSLGGRGTNYGYTF
TRBD1	TRBV9	TRBJ1-2	-	TGTGCCAGCAGGGACAGGGCATATGGCTACACCTTC	CASRDRAYGYTF
-	TRBV11-2	TRBJ2-7	few	TGTGCCAGCAGCTCCCTGGGCGGGCTGGACGAGCAGTACTTC	CASSSLGGLDEQYF